Each of the 15 T cell receptor beta chains below was sequenced from the same sample in a study of Ad26.COV2.S vaccination and SARS-CoV-2 variants. The treatment is: roughly 19 received Ad26.COV2.S at low or high dose, single or two shots; several received placebo; per-sample allocation not given. The samples were gathered on day 63 after the first injection of vaccine or placebo. Sequencing used immunoSEQ multiplex PCR; TCRdb keeps in-frame clones, though not all of them. The table records hundreds of thousands of clones, approximately 88% of them present only once. Here the sequenced sample was peripheral blood, taken in a trial of Ad26.COV2.S vaccine versus placebo. The receptors were sampled from a person aged 18-65 years who received the Ad26.COV2.S COVID-19 vaccine or a placebo.

This rearrangement joins TRBV6-5 to TRBJ1-6, with TRBD1 identical over 7 bases. The junction had 4 bases not matched to a gene; V was cut back by 5 bases and J by 9 bases. Germline V gene sequence: CDR1 MNHEY, CDR2 SVGAGI. The CDR3 loop spans 13 amino acids. The CDR3 spells CASSRQGSSPLHF. DNA of the CDR3: TGTGCCAGCAGTAGACAGGGTTCTTCACCCCTCCACTTT.

V is TRBV7-8 and J is TRBJ2-1; tentatively, D is TRBD2 (6 bases). The CDR3 is 17 residues long. V shed 5 bases and J shed 4 bases, with 21 bases lying between them. Germline-derived CDR1 and CDR2 are SGHVS and FQNEAQ. The CDR3 protein is CASSTRGGPPIYNEQFF. The CDR3 bases are TGTGCCAGCAGCACTCGCGGAGGGCCTCCTATATACAATGAGCAGTTCTTC.

The chain joins TRBV4-3 to TRBJ2-7, with a weak D call TRBD2 (6 bases). V dropped 1 base and J dropped 0 bases, with 16 bases sitting between them. CDR3 length equals 17 residues. Germline loops: CDR1 LGHNA, CDR2 YSLEER. For the CDR3, the DNA is TGCGCCAGCAGCCAAGGCCGTGGGAGGCAGCTCTCCTACGAGCAGTACTTC. It specifies CASSQGRGRQLSYEQYF.

The chain couples TRBV29-1 to TRBJ2-7, with 8 bases aligning to TRBD1. The CDR3 length is 13 residues. Germline V lookup: CDR1 SQVTM, CDR2 ANQGSEA. J gave up 7 bases and V 5 bases, and 10 bases lay outside the gene matches. CDR3 protein: CSVTRDRTGEQYF. DNA of the CDR3: TGCAGCGTTACACGGGACAGGACGGGAGAGCAGTACTTC.

This rearrangement joins TRBV18 to TRBJ1-3; the D is unclear. The CDR3 consists of 16 residues. The germline V and J ends were trimmed by 3 bases and 2 bases, with 14 bases remaining between them. CDR1 is KGHSH, CDR2 LQKENI, per germline. The CDR3 here is CASSPGRLRPGNTIYF. CDR3 nucleotides: TGTGCCAGCTCACCGGGCAGGCTGCGCCCTGGAAACACCATATATTTT. The full variable domain, its missing parts supplied by reference TRBV18 and TRBJ1-3, is NAGVMQNPRHLVRRRGQEARLRCSPMKGHSHVYWYRQLPEEGLKFMVYLQKENIIDESGMPKERFSAEFPKEGPSILRIQQVVRGDSAAYFCASSPGRLRPGNTIYFGEGSWLTVV.

V gene TRBV30 combines with J gene TRBJ2-7; D unresolved. Trimming left V 1 base short and J 4 bases short, with 17 bases between. There are 15 residues in the CDR3. Germline V gene data show CDR1 as GTSNPN and CDR2 as SVGIG (reference sequence). Here the CDR3 reads CAWSDVGEPFYEQYF. For the CDR3, the DNA is TGTGCCTGGAGTGATGTTGGGGAACCCTTTTACGAGCAGTACTTC.

V usage is TRBV29-1 and J usage is TRBJ2-1; D is possibly TRBD2 (6 bases). Trimming shortened V by 5 bases and J by 6 bases, and 17 bases separated the two germline ends. Germline V lookup: CDR1 SQVTM, CDR2 ANQGSEA. CDR3 size: 14 residues. The chain's CDR3 is CSVFRDSGVNEQFF. In DNA, the CDR3 is TGCAGCGTTTTCCGGGACTCGGGGGTCAATGAGCAGTTCTTC.

The chain has TRBV5-1 and TRBJ1-3, with 8 bases identical to TRBD1. This CDR3 comprises 15 residues. Germline loops: CDR1 SGHRS, CDR2 YFSETQ. V gave up 5 bases and J gave up 3 bases; unmatched junction bases: 7. The DNA of the CDR3 is TGCGCCAGCAGGGTGGACAGGGCCTTTGGAAACACCATATATTTT. Amino acids: CASRVDRAFGNTIYF. Variable domain in full (rest from reference TRBV5-1 and TRBJ1-3): KAGVTQTPRYLIKTRGQQVTLSCSPISGHRSVSWYQQTPGQGLQFLFEYFSETQRNKGNFPGRFSGRQFSNSRSEMNVSTLELGDSALYLCASRVDRAFGNTIYFGEGSWLTVV.

The chain joins TRBV10-3 to TRBJ1-4, with D possibly being TRBD1 (6 bases). The V gene lost 11 bases and the J gene lost 8 bases, with 15 bases spanning the gap. Looked up from germline, CDR1 is ENHRY and CDR2 is SYGVKD. The CDR3 spans 12 residues. The CDR3 sequence is CAAGAAGEKLFF. The DNA for the CDR3 is TGTGCCGCAGGGGCCGCCGGGGAAAAACTGTTTTTT.

This clone was detected only once. V is TRBV7-2 and J is TRBJ2-5; D perhaps matches TRBD2 (6 bases). CDR3 length equals 13 residues. V was clipped by 5 bases and J by 2 bases, with 9 bases between them. Looked up from germline, CDR1 is SGHTA and CDR2 is FQGNSA. CDR3 sequence: CASSAGRQETQYF. Here the CDR3 DNA reads TGTGCCAGCAGCGCGGGGCGGCAAGAGACCCAGTACTTC.

The V call is TRBV7-3, the J call TRBJ2-2, with D maybe TRBD1 (5 bases). Between the trimmed V and J ends, which lost 6 bases and 1 base, there was a span of 9 bases. This CDR3 comprises 14 residues. Germline assignment: CDR1 SGHTA and CDR2 FQGTGA. DNA of the CDR3: TGTGCCAGCAGTCGCGGACAGAACACCGGGGAGCTGTTTTTT. Translating it yields CASSRGQNTGELFF.

The chain recombines TRBV7-8 with TRBJ2-7, with D unresolved. The V and J ends lost 3 bases and 2 bases respectively, with 17 bases between them. Germline V gene data show CDR1 as SGHVS and CDR2 as FQNEAQ. This CDR3 is built from 16 residues. CDR3 loop: CASSFMSPGPAYEQYF. The DNA for the CDR3 is TGTGCCAGCAGCTTTATGTCCCCCGGACCGGCCTACGAGCAGTACTTC.

In this sample, this clone turned up once. The rearrangement links TRBV7-2 to TRBJ2-7, with 7 nucleotides matching TRBD2. Germline V gives CDR1 SGHTA, CDR2 FQGNSA. CDR3 length: 15 residues. V shed 1 base and J 2 bases; nucleotides not matched to a gene: 5. CDR3 loop: CASSLGGSLPYEQYF. The CDR3 nucleotides are TGTGCCAGCAGCTTAGGCGGGAGCCTACCCTACGAGCAGTACTTC.

V usage is TRBV3-1 (or the pseudogene TRBV3-2) and J usage is TRBJ2-3; possibly TRBD1 for D (5 bases). The CDR3 consists of 16 residues. CDR1 LGHDT and CDR2 YNNKEL come from the germline V gene (reference sequence). The ends were cut back, 3 bases at V and 3 bases at J, with 16 bases in the middle. The DNA for the CDR3 is TGTGCCAGCAGCCACCAGGCCAACAGGCTTACAGATACGCAGTATTTT. Residues: CASSHQANRLTDTQYF.

Notes on this clone: Additional DNA sequences in this sample encode the identical CDR3. The genes are TRBV11-2 and TRBJ2-1; D unclear. In germline, CDR1 is SGHAT, CDR2 FQNNGV. The V end was cut by 1 base, the J end by 4 bases, with 2 bases between. The CDR3 has 12 residues. CDR3 residues: CASSLGYNEQFF. CDR3 DNA sequence: TGTGCCAGCAGCTTAGGTTACAATGAGCAGTTCTTC. The full variable domain, completed using reference TRBV11-2 and TRBJ2-1, is EAGVAQSPRYKIIEKRQSVAFWCNPISGHATLYWYQQILGQGPKLLIQFQNNGVVDDSQLPKDRFSAERLKGVDSTLKIQPAKLEDSAVYLCASSLGYNEQFFGPGTRLTVL.